What follows are 8 T cell receptor beta chains derived from one specimen sequenced in a study of vaccination and CD4 T cells after COVID-19. The study sequenced cultured CD4+ T cell DNA using the Oncomine TCR Beta short-read assay. A single record per CDR3 protein comes from TCRdb applying MiXCR to the PCR reads. The top ten clones hold roughly 7.5% of a sample with more than 15,000 distinct CDR3 sequences, over 60% of them seen once. Their target antigens are unknown. The treatment: approximately nine-day PBMC culture with coronavirus spike peptide pools or control peptides (ViraFEST assay). Sequencing was performed on CD4+ T cells from blood, cultured in vitro. The receptors were gathered from a human donor who had recovered from COVID-19.

Concerning this clonotype itself: One junction end disagrees with the germline gene, perhaps due to a read error. The chain is built from TRBV20-1 and TRBJ1-4; D unresolved. Germline V CDR1 and CDR2: DFQATT, SNEGSKA (reference sequence). This CDR3 is 11 amino acids long. CDR3 in amino acids: CSADSHPGVVF. CDR3 coding DNA: TGCAGTGCCGATTCACACCCCGGGGTTGTTTTT.

This clonotype showed up just a few times. The chain uses TRBV10-2 and TRBJ1-1, with D tentatively TRBD1 (5 bases). The CDR3 is 16 amino acids. CDR1 and CDR2 from the germline V gene are WSHSY and SAAADI. V was clipped by 7 bases and J by 1 base, with 19 bases between them. The CDR3 DNA follows: TGCGCCAGCATCTCGAGGAGGGGCACAGGGAACACTGAAGCTTTCTTT. Translation: CASISRRGTGNTEAFF.

This clonotype showed up just a few times. The chain's CDR3 is CASRAGGGGGPQHF. CDR3 DNA sequence: TGTGCCAGTAGGGCCGGGGGGGGGGGAGGGCCCCAGCATTTT. The chain links TRBV19 to TRBJ1-5, with D possibly TRBD1 on 5 matching bases. The V gene lost 6 bases and the J gene lost 9 bases, with 18 bases spanning the gap. The CDR3 loop spans 14 amino acids. Germline assignment: CDR1 LNHDA and CDR2 SQIVND (reference sequence).

The chain links TRBV27 to TRBJ2-7; D could derive from TRBD1 or TRBD2 (5 bases each). Trimming stripped 10 bases from V and 0 bases from J, with 10 bases between. Germline V gene data show CDR1 as MNHEY and CDR2 as SMNVEV (reference sequence). The CDR3 runs 12 residues. For the CDR3, the DNA is TGTGCCACTAGAGGGGACTCCTACGAGCAGTACTTC. Its translation: CATRGDSYEQYF.

The V call is TRBV10-1, the J call TRBJ2-1; the match to TRBD1 covers 9 bases. The ends lost 6 bases at V and 8 bases at J; junction bases unmatched: 8. The CDR3 loop spans 14 amino acids. Germline loops: CDR1 WNHNN, CDR2 SYGVQD (reference sequence). The CDR3 coding sequence is TGCGCCAGCAGCAACAGGGGGCTTAGCGATGAGCAGTTCTTC. Protein sequence: CASSNRGLSDEQFF.

J is TRBJ2-1 and V is TRBV7-3; tentatively, D is TRBD1 (5 bases). CDR3 size: 14 residues. CDR1 and CDR2 (germline): SGHTA, FQGTGA. V dropped 0 bases and J dropped 10 bases, with 13 bases sitting between them. The CDR3 here is CASSLTHKGAEQFF. Here the CDR3 DNA reads TGTGCCAGCAGCTTAACCCACAAAGGGGCGGAGCAGTTCTTC.

This chain links TRBV20-1 with TRBJ2-5, with D unresolved. The V end was cut by 5 bases, the J end by 3 bases, with 4 bases between. CDR1 DFQATT and CDR2 SNEGSKA come from the germline V gene (reference sequence). CDR3 size: 10 residues. CDR3 nucleotides: TGCAGTGCTGGGAAAGAGACCCAGTACTTC. Translation gives CSAGKETQYF.

V is TRBV27 and J is TRBJ2-3; D is undetermined. Germline loops: CDR1 MNHEY, CDR2 SMNVEV (reference sequence). The CDR3 is 12 amino acids. V lost 4 bases, J lost 2 bases, and 4 bases lay in between. In DNA form, the CDR3 reads TGTGCCAGCAGTTCCTTCACAGATACGCAGTATTTT. It yields the protein CASSSFTDTQYF.